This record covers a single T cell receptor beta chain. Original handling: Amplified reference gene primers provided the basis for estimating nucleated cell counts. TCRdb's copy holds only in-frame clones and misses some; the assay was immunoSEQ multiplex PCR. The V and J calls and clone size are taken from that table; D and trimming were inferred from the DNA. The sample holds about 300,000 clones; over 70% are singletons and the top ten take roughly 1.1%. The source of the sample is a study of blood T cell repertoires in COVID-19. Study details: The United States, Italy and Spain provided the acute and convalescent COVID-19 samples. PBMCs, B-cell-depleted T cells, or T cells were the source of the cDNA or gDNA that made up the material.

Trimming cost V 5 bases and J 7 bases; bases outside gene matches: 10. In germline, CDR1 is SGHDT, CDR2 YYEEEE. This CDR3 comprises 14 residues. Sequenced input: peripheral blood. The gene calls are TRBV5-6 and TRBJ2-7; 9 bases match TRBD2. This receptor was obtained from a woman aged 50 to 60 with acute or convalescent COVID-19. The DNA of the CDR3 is TGTGCCAGCAGACCCGGGACTAGCAGAGGGGAGCAGTACTTC. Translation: CASRPGTSRGEQYF. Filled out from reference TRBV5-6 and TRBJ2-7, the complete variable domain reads DAGVTQSPTHLIKTRGQQVTLRCSPKSGHDTVSWYQQALGQGPQFIFQYYEEEERQRGNFPDRFSGHQFPNYSSELNVNALLLGDSALYLCASRPGTSRGEQYFGPGTRLTVT.